The rows below give T cell receptor beta chains drawn from one sample of a study of memory CD4+ T cells and cytomegalovirus serostatus. TCRdb keeps only in-frame clones here, not all; method: immunoSEQ multiplex PCR. Of 20,000 to 30,000 clones in the sample, approximately 71% were seen once. The sequencing sample was made of memory CD4+ T cells from blood. The receptors come from an adult in good health and CMV-seronegative. Each CDR3 is given without its conserved first and last residue. The order of the fields is J gene, D gene, V gene, CDR3 protein. D genes are given only for firm matches.

TRBJ1-1	.	TRBV6-5	ASSYGSTEAF
TRBJ2-7	.	TRBV29-1	SVERQRGDEQY
TRBJ1-6	.	TRBV7-3	ASSPAENSPLH
TRBJ2-1	TRBD2	TRBV10-1	ASSQDPSGNNEQF
TRBJ2-6	.	TRBV18	ASSPRAQLVLT
TRBJ2-7	.	TRBV7-6	ASSSGALDRLPEQY
TRBJ2-2	.	TRBV2	ASRKTANTGELF
TRBJ2-1	TRBD2	TRBV7-8	ASSGRTSGASYNEQF
TRBJ2-2	TRBD2	TRBV5-4	ASSLRSSGGTGELF
TRBJ2-7	TRBD2	TRBV5-6	ASSSGGGGVYEQY
TRBJ1-3	.	TRBV6-1	ASSVNIGSSGNTIY
TRBJ1-1	.	TRBV5-1	ASRREAEAF
TRBJ2-1	TRBD2	TRBV30	AWNGGGSYNEQF
TRBJ1-1	.	TRBV7-6	ASSLGVSRNTEAF
TRBJ2-5	TRBD2	TRBV7-9	ASSPTGTSGETQY
TRBJ1-1	.	TRBV19	ASSNQGNTEAF
TRBJ2-1	.	TRBV6-4	ASSDSNSPSNEQF
TRBJ2-1	.	TRBV28	ASSLPGSTTNEQF
TRBJ2-3	TRBD2	TRBV7-7	ASSKGLAHTDTQY
TRBJ1-4	.	TRBV29-1	SVAGEGEKLF
TRBJ2-7	.	TRBV6-1	ASSNPQVPYEQY
TRBJ2-3	TRBD2	TRBV6-5	ASSYLREVGTDTQY
TRBJ2-2	.	TRBV14	ASSQQGSLTGELF
TRBJ1-1	.	TRBV11-2	ASSPQPTNTEAF
TRBJ2-6	.	TRBV18	ASSPSLGGSGANVLT
TRBJ1-1	TRBD1	TRBV29-1	SARQGPNTEAF
TRBJ2-5	.	TRBV28	ASSKWTMAETQY
TRBJ2-7	.	TRBV15	ATSSRKGTFLFEQY
TRBJ2-1	.	TRBV20-1	SAIQRNEQF
TRBJ1-1	.	TRBV27	ASSSPGLGTEAF
TRBJ2-7	.	TRBV27	ASSLQGSYEQY
TRBJ2-7	TRBD2	TRBV5-1	ASSGGTRYEGQY
TRBJ2-2	TRBD1	TRBV19	ASSARDRNTGELF
TRBJ1-3	.	TRBV28	ASSSGLISGNTIY
TRBJ1-2	TRBD1	TRBV6-1	ASSALTGGYGGYT
TRBJ1-4	.	TRBV28	ASSFRRSNEKLF
TRBJ2-5	.	TRBV18	ASSPRFKETQY
TRBJ2-5	TRBD2	TRBV5-4	ASSLLLAGQETQY
TRBJ1-2	.	TRBV28	ASSSGYYGYT
TRBJ2-5	TRBD2	TRBV10-2	ASSDGLAGGFQETQY
TRBJ1-1	.	TRBV18	ASSPSVNTEAF
TRBJ2-5	TRBD2	TRBV5-1	ASSISLAGGQETQY
TRBJ1-3	.	TRBV7-8	ASSWRISGGNTIY
TRBJ1-2	TRBD1	TRBV7-9	ASSLGTGGDNYGYT
TRBJ2-7	.	TRBV2	ASSDLGGYGEQY
TRBJ1-5	TRBD1	TRBV18	ASSPSGDSQPQH
TRBJ1-1	TRBD1	TRBV7-6	ASSLPSRDRGGGGTEAF
TRBJ2-7	.	TRBV16	ASSQFRGSSYEQY
TRBJ1-2	.	TRBV28	ASSSDRALYGYT
TRBJ2-2	TRBD2	TRBV30	AWSVHGTSGFANTGELF
TRBJ1-5	.	TRBV30	AWSTTENQPQH
TRBJ1-4	.	TRBV21-1	ASSQDRAEAEKLF
TRBJ2-7	TRBD1	TRBV2	ASSPRGTGSHEQY
TRBJ2-7	.	TRBV6-6	ASSFLQEQY
TRBJ2-7	TRBD1	TRBV10-3	AISPGQGYEQY
TRBJ2-1	TRBD1	TRBV13	ASSLGDRGAYNEQF
TRBJ1-5	.	TRBV6-1	ASSKLYQPQH
TRBJ2-2	.	TRBV5-1	ASSLPNTGELF
TRBJ1-1	TRBD1	TRBV27	ASSVHRGYHTEAF